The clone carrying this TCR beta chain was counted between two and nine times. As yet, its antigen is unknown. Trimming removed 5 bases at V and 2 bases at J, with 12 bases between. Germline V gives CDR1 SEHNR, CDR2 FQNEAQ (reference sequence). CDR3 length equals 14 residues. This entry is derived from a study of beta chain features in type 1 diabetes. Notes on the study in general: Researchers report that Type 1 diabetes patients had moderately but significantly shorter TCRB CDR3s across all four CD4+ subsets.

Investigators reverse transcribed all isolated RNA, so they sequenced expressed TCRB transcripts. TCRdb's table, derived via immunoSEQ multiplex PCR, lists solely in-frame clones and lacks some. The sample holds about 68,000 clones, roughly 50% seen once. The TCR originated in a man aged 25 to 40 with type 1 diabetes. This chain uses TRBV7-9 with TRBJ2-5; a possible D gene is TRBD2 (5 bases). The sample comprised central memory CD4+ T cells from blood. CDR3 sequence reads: CASSPPRGQETQYF. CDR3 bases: TGTGCCAGCAGCCCCCCCCGGGGACAAGAGACCCAGTACTTC.